These 22 T cell receptor beta chains share one sample of origin, sequenced in a study of technical replicates of blood from several donors. TCRdb's copy holds only in-frame clones and misses some; the assay was immunoSEQ multiplex PCR. The sample yields approximately 15,000 clones, around 80% seen once. Sequencing input: PBMCs. The source is a human donor in good health.

V is TRBV5-6 and J is TRBJ1-1, with 10 bases fitting TRBD1. This CDR3 region has 12 residues. J lost 11 bases, V lost 2 bases, and 3 bases had no gene match. The germline gives CDR1 SGHDT, CDR2 YYEEEE. The CDR3 DNA reads TGTGCCAGCAGCTTTGGGACAGGGGCGGCTTTCTTT. Its protein is CASSFGTGAAFF.

The V gene is TRBV9, the J gene TRBJ1-4; unclear D gene. V lost 3 bases and J lost 7, with 22 bases in between. In germline, CDR1 is SGDLS, CDR2 YYNGEE. This CDR3 is built from 17 residues. The CDR3 sequence is CASSDPESGNEPEKLFF. CDR3 nucleotides: TGTGCCAGCAGCGACCCCGAATCAGGAAACGAGCCTGAAAAACTGTTTTTT. Filled out from reference TRBV9 and TRBJ1-4, the complete variable domain reads DSGVTQTPKHLITATGQRVTLRCSPRSGDLSVYWYQQSLDQGLQFLIQYYNGEERAKGNILERFSAQQFPDLHSELNLSSLELGDSALYFCASSDPESGNEPEKLFFGSGTQLSVL.

This chain links TRBV28 with TRBJ2-7; 7 bases align to TRBD1. Germline V gene sequence: CDR1 MDHEN, CDR2 SYDVKM. The CDR3 is 14 residues long. V shed 2 bases and J 4 bases; nucleotides not matched to a gene: 5. The CDR3 DNA is TGTGCCAGCAGTTTAGTAGGGGGCGCATACGAGCAGTACTTC. Amino acid sequence: CASSLVGGAYEQYF. Full variable domain (outside the CDR3, taken from reference TRBV28 and TRBJ2-7): DVKVTQSSRYLVKRTGEKVFLECVQDMDHENMFWYRQDPGLGLRLIYFSYDVKMKEKGDIPEGYSVSREKKERFSLILESASTNQTSMYLCASSLVGGAYEQYFGPGTRLTVT.

V gene TRBV7-2 combines with J gene TRBJ1-1; D perhaps matches TRBD1 (6 bases). Trimming shortened V by 5 bases and J by 3 bases, and 10 bases separated the two germline ends. Germline V lookup: CDR1 SGHTA, CDR2 FQGNSA. The CDR3 has 13 amino acids. The DNA of the CDR3 is TGTGCCAGCAGCCAGGGGTCCCACACTGAAGCTTTCTTT. It translates to CASSQGSHTEAFF. Full variable domain (remainder filled in from reference TRBV7-2 and TRBJ1-1): GAGVSQSPSNKVTEKGKDVELRCDPISGHTALYWYRQSLGQGLEFLIYFQGNSAPDKSGLPSDRFSAERTGGSVSTLTIQRTQQEDSAVYLCASSQGSHTEAFFGQGTRLTVV.

The chain carries TRBV4-2 and TRBJ2-7, with 8 bases lining up with TRBD2. Trimming at V came to 8 bases and at J to 2 bases, leaving 8 bases not matched to a gene. Germline V gene sequence: CDR1 LGHNA, CDR2 YNFKEQ. The CDR3 length is 14 residues. The CDR3 spells CASSLAGAPYEQYF. DNA of the CDR3: TGTGCCAGCTCCCTAGCGGGCGCCCCCTACGAGCAGTACTTC.

V is TRBV27 and J is TRBJ1-1; no reliable D call. CDR3 length: 13 amino acids. V lost 7 bases and J 6 bases, leaving 15 bases between the germline ends. Germline V gene data show CDR1 as MNHEY and CDR2 as SMNVEV (reference sequence). The CDR3 DNA is TGTGCCAGCAATCATGTGGCCGGGGCTGAAGCTTTCTTT. Translation gives CASNHVAGAEAFF.

The CDR3 nucleotides read TGTGCCAGGGGGGCCATAGCGAAGCCCTACGAGCAGTACTTC. Translation: CARGAIAKPYEQYF. The gene calls are TRBV6-4 and TRBJ2-7; TRBD1 might be the D (6 bases). The CDR3 extends over 14 amino acids. Trimming cost V 9 bases and J 2 bases, with 17 bases left between them. Germline V gene lookup returns CDR1 MRHNA and CDR2 SNTAGT.

This clone has a handful of counts. The chain carries TRBV19 and TRBJ2-5; 10 nucleotides agree with TRBD2. In germline, CDR1 is LNHDA, CDR2 SQIVND (reference sequence). CDR3 length: 13 amino acids. The J segment lost 4 bases and the V segment lost 5 bases, leaving 1 base of the junction unmatched. The CDR3 DNA sequence: TGTGCCAGTAGTGAGCGGGAGGGAGAGACCCAGTACTTC. Protein sequence: CASSEREGETQYF.

This clone was picked up one time. The V gene is TRBV9, the J gene TRBJ2-3, with 12 bases fitting TRBD2. Germline lookup yields CDR1 SGDLS and CDR2 YYNGEE. V shed 3 bases and J 3 bases; nucleotides not matched to a gene: 8. The CDR3 has 17 residues. The CDR3 sequence is CASSATSGRLITDTQYF. DNA of the CDR3: TGTGCCAGCAGCGCCACTAGCGGGAGGTTGATAACAGATACGCAGTATTTT.

J is TRBJ2-1 and V is TRBV27; 14 bases agree with TRBD2. Germline V lookup: CDR1 MNHEY, CDR2 SMNVEV (reference sequence). This CDR3 is 16 amino acids long. The V segment lost 4 bases and the J segment 8 bases; nucleotides outside the gene matches: 7. CDR3 loop: CASSSRTSGRSYEQFF. CDR3 in DNA: TGTGCCAGCAGTTCCCGGACTAGCGGGAGGAGCTATGAGCAGTTCTTC.

This chain connects TRBV7-9 to TRBJ2-7; possible D gene TRBD2, 5 bases. Trimming took off 6 bases at V and 3 bases at J, with 15 bases between the two ends. In germline, CDR1 is SEHNR, CDR2 FQNEAQ (reference sequence). CDR3 size: 14 residues. CDR3 coding DNA: TGTGCCAGCAGAACGACTACCGGGGTCTACGAGCAGTACTTC. Amino acid sequence: CASRTTTGVYEQYF.

The chain combines TRBV7-3 with TRBJ2-5, with D perhaps TRBD1 (6 bases). The germline V and J ends were trimmed by 4 bases and 4 bases, with 13 bases remaining between them. Per the germline V gene, CDR1 is SGHTA and CDR2 is FQGTGA. The CDR3 contains 14 residues. Written as DNA, the CDR3 is TGTGCCAGCAGCTCCACAGGGCCCGGAGAGACCCAGTACTTC. Protein sequence: CASSSTGPGETQYF.

The chain carries TRBV19 and TRBJ1-5; D is uncertain. Trimming removed 1 base at V and 0 bases at J, with 10 bases between. Germline loops: CDR1 LNHDA, CDR2 SQIVND (reference sequence). This CDR3 is built from 16 residues. In DNA form, the CDR3 reads TGTGCCAGTAGTATAGGGCAGGCGTATAGCAATCAGCCCCAGCATTTT. This translates into CASSIGQAYSNQPQHF.

The chain links TRBV5-1 to TRBJ1-4, with 7 nucleotides matching TRBD1. Germline loops: CDR1 SGHRS, CDR2 YFSETQ. The CDR3 has 13 amino acids. V lost 7 bases to trimming and J lost 9 bases; unmatched junction nucleotides: 9. In DNA, the CDR3 is TGCGCCAGCCGGCCGGGGGACAGTAAAAAACTGTTTTTT. Translated: CASRPGDSKKLFF. Looking up the rest from reference TRBV5-1 and TRBJ1-4 gives the full variable domain: KAGVTQTPRYLIKTRGQQVTLSCSPISGHRSVSWYQQTPGQGLQFLFEYFSETQRNKGNFPGRFSGRQFSNSRSEMNVSTLELGDSALYLCASRPGDSKKLFFGSGTQLSVL.

This clone was detected only once. The chain couples TRBV7-2 to TRBJ2-7; 9 nucleotides match TRBD2. CDR3 size: 16 residues. CDR1 is SGHTA, CDR2 FQGNSA, per germline. The V segment lost 3 bases and the J segment 4 bases; nucleotides outside the gene matches: 10. The CDR3, as DNA: TGTGCCAGCAGCTTTGGTCGGACTAGCGTAGAATACGAGCAGTACTTC. Its protein is CASSFGRTSVEYEQYF.

CDR3 nucleotide sequence: TGTGCCAGCAGCTTCGACACTGAAGCTTTCTTT. Its protein product is CASSFDTEAFF. V is TRBV7-9 and J is TRBJ1-1, with unresolved D. V was shortened by 3 bases and J by 3 bases, with 2 bases between the two germline ends. Germline lookup yields CDR1 SEHNR and CDR2 FQNEAQ (reference sequence). The CDR3 has 11 amino acids.

The chain employs TRBV13 and TRBJ2-7; perhaps TRBD1 as D (6 bases). The CDR3 is made up of 18 amino acids. CDR1 and CDR2 (germline): PRHDT, FYEKMQ (reference sequence). The V end lost 2 bases, the J end lost 5 bases, and 25 bases lay between the germline ends. The CDR3 nucleotides are TGTGCCAGCAGCTTAAGATTTCGATACGAGGGGGAAGCCGACGAGCAGTACTTC. Amino acid sequence: CASSLRFRYEGEADEQYF.

The chain couples TRBV19 to TRBJ2-7; 7 nucleotides match TRBD2. After removal of 4 bases from V and 3 bases from J, the junction contained 6 bases not matched to a gene. Germline-derived CDR1 and CDR2 are LNHDA and SQIVND (reference sequence). The CDR3 sequence is 14 residues long. The CDR3 coding sequence is TGTGCCAGTAGTAGGCAGCTAGCGGTCTACGAGCAGTACTTC. Its protein is CASSRQLAVYEQYF. Supplemented by reference TRBV19 and TRBJ2-7, the full variable domain reads DGGITQSPKYLFRKEGQNVTLSCEQNLNHDAMYWYRQDPGQGLRLIYYSQIVNDFQKGDIAEGYSVSREKKESFPLTVTSAQKNPTAFYLCASSRQLAVYEQYFGPGTRLTVT.

This clone was counted a single time. The chain carries TRBV10-2 and TRBJ2-7; D uncertain. CDR1 is WSHSY, CDR2 SAAADI, per germline. V lost 2 bases to trimming and J lost 4 bases, with 3 bases between them. This CDR3 region has 11 residues. This CDR3 reads CASSETYEQYF. The DNA for the CDR3 is TGCGCCAGCAGTGAGACTTACGAGCAGTACTTC.

The V call is TRBV19, the J call TRBJ1-1; D is undetermined. The ends were cut back, 5 bases at V and 4 bases at J, with 11 bases in the middle. CDR1 and CDR2 from the germline V gene are LNHDA and SQIVND (reference sequence). The CDR3 extends over 13 amino acids. The CDR3 here is CASSPGSGTEAFF. In DNA, the CDR3 is TGTGCCAGTAGTCCCGGGTCTGGCACTGAAGCTTTCTTT.

The V gene is TRBV7-9, the J gene TRBJ2-1; D remains unclear. V lost 0 bases, J lost 9 bases, and 15 bases lay in between. Germline V gene data show CDR1 as SEHNR and CDR2 as FQNEAQ (reference sequence). The length of the CDR3 is 15 residues. CDR3 DNA: TGTGCCAGCAGCTTAGCCAGATACGATCGAAGTGAGCAGTTCTTC. This encodes CASSLARYDRSEQFF.

For this clone: This same CDR3 is encoded by further DNA sequences in the sample. The chain is built from TRBV6-6 and TRBJ2-1; perhaps TRBD1 as D (5 bases). V gave up 0 bases and J gave up 4 bases, with 7 bases separating them. The CDR3 is 14 residues long. The germline CDR1 and CDR2 sequences are MNHNY and SVGAGI (reference sequence). The CDR3 DNA reads TGTGCCAGCAGTTACTCGTCAGGGTACAATGAGCAGTTCTTC. This codes for CASSYSSGYNEQFF.